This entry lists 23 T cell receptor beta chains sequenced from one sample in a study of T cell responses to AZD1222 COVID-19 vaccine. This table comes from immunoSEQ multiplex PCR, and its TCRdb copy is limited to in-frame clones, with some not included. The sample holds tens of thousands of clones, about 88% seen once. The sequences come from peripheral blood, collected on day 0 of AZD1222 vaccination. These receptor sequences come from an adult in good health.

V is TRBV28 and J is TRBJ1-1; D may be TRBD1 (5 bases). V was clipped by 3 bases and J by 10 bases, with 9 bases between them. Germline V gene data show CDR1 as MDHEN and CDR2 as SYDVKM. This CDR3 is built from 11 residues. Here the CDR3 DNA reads TGTGCCAGCAGTTTGGCAGGGCGAGCTTTCTTT. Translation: CASSLAGRAFF.

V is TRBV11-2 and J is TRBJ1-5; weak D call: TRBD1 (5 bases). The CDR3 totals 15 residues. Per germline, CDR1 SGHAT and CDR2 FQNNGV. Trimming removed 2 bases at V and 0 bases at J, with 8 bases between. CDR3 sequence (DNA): TGTGCCAGCAGCTTAATGGGGGATAGCAATCAGCCCCAGCATTTT. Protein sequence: CASSLMGDSNQPQHF.

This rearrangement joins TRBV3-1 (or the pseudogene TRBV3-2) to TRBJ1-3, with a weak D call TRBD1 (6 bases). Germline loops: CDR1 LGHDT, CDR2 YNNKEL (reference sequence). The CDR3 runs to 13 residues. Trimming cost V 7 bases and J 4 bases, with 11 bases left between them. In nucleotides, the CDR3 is TGTGCCAGCACCCCGGGGGGCGGAAACACCATATATTTT. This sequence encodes CASTPGGGNTIYF.

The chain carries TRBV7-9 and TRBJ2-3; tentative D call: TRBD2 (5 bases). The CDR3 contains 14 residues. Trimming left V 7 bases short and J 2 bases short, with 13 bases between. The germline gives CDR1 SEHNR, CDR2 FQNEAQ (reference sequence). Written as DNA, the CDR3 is TGTGCCAGCAACCCGGGGAGTAACACAGATACGCAGTATTTT. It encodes CASNPGSNTDTQYF.

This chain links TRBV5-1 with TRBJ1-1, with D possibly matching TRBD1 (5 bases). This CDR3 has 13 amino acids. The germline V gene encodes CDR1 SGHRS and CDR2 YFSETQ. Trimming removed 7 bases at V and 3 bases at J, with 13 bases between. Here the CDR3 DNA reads TGCGCCAGCGGCGACGGGGGGGACACTGAAGCTTTCTTT. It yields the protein CASGDGGDTEAFF.

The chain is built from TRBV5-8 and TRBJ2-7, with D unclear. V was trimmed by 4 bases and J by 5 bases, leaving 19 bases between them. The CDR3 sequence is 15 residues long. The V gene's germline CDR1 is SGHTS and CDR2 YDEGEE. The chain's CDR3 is CASSTGRVPFDEQYV. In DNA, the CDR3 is TGTGCCAGCAGCACTGGCCGGGTCCCTTTCGACGAGCAGTACGTC.

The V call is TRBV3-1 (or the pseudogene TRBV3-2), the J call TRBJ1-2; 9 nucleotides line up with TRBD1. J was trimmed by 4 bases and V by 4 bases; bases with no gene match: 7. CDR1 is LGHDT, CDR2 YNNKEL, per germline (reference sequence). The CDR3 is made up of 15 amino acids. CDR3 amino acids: CASSLGQGKAYGYTF. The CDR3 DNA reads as TGTGCCAGCAGCCTGGGACAGGGTAAAGCCTATGGCTACACCTTC.

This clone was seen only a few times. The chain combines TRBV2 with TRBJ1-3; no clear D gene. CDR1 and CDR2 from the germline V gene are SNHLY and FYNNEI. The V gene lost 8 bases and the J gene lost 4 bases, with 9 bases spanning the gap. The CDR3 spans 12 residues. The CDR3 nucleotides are TGTGCCAGCGGAAACGAGGGAAACACCATATATTTT. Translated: CASGNEGNTIYF. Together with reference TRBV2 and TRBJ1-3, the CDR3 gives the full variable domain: EPEVTQTPSHQVTQMGQEVILRCVPISNHLYFYWYRQILGQKVEFLVSFYNNEISEKSEIFDDQFSVERPDGSNFTLKIRSTKLEDSAMYFCASGNEGNTIYFGEGSWLTVV.

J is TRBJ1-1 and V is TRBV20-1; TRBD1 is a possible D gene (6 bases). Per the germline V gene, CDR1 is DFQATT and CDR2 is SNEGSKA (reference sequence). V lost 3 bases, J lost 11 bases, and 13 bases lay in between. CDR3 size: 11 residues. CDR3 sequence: CSASQGLGAFF. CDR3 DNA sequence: TGCAGTGCTAGCCAGGGGCTCGGGGCTTTCTTT.

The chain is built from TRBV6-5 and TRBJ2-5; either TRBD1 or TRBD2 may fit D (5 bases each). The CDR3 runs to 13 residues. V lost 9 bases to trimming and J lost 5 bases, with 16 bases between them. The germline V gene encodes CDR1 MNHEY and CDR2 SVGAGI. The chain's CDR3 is CASLGNWDETQYF. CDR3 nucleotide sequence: TGTGCCAGTTTGGGGAATTGGGACGAGACCCAGTACTTC.

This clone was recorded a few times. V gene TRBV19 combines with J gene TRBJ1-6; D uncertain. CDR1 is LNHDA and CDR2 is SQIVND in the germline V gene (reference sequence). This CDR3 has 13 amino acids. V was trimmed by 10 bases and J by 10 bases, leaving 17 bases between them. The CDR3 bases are TGTGCCACCTCGGATACCATGGACTCACCCCTCCACTTT. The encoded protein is CATSDTMDSPLHF.

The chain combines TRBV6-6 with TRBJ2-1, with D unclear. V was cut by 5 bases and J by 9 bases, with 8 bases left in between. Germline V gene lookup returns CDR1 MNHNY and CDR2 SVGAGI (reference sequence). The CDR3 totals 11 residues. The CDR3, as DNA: TGTGCCAGCAGTCGTGGTAGTGAGCAGTTCTTC. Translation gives CASSRGSEQFF.

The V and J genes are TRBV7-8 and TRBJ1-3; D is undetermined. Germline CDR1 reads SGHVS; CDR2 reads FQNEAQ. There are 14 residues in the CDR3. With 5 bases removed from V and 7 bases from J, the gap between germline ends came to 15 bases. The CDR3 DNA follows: TGTGCCAGCAGCCGTACCCACGGGTCTAACACCATATATTTT. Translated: CASSRTHGSNTIYF.

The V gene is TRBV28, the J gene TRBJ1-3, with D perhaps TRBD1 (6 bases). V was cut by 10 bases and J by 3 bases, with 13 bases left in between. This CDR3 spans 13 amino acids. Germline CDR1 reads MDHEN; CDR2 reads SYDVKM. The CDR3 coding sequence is TGTGCCATCGAGGACAGTCTTGGAAACACCATATATTTT. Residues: CAIEDSLGNTIYF.

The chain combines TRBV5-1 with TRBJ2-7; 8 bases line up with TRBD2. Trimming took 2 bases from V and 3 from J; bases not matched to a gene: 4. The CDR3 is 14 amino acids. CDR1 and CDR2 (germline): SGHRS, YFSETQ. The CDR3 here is CASSFTGGDYEQYF. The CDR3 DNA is TGCGCCAGCAGCTTCACGGGAGGGGACTACGAGCAGTACTTC.

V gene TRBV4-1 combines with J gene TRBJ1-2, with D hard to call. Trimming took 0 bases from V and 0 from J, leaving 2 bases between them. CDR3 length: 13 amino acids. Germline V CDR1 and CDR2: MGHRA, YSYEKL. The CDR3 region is CASSQDANYGYTF. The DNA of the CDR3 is TGCGCCAGCAGCCAAGATGCTAACTATGGCTACACCTTC.

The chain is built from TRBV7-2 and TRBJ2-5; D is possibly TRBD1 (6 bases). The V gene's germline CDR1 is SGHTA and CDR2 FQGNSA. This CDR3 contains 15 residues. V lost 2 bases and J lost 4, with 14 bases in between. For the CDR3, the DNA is TGTGCCAGCAGCTTAATGGTCAGGGGCGGAGAGACCCAGTACTTC. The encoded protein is CASSLMVRGGETQYF.

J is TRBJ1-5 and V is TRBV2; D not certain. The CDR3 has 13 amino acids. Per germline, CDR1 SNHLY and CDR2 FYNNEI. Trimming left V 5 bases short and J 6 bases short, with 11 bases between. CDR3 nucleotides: TGTGCCAGCAGTTATGGTTCGTCTCAGCCCCAGCATTTT. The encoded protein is CASSYGSSQPQHF.

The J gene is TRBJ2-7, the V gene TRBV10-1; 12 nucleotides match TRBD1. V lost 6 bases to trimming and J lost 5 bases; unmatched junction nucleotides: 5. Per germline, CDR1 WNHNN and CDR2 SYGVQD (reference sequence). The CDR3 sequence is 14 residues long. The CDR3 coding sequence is TGCGCCAGCAGGATGGGACAGGGGGCCGACGAGCAGTACGTC. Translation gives CASRMGQGADEQYV.

CDR3 coding DNA: TGTGCCAGCAGCCAGACACCTGGATTCAACTATCGGGGCTACACCTTC. Translated, it gives CASSQTPGFNYRGYTF. This chain links TRBV7-2 with TRBJ1-2; no definite D call. Germline CDR1 is SGHTA and CDR2 is FQGNSA. The V gene lost 5 bases and the J gene lost 8 bases, with 24 bases spanning the gap. The CDR3 has 16 amino acids.

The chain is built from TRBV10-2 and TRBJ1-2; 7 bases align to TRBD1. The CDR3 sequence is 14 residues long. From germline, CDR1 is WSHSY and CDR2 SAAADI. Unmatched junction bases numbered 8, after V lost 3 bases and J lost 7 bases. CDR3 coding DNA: TGCGCCAGCAGTGAAGAAGGGGGCAGAGGTGGCTACACCTTC. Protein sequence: CASSEEGGRGGYTF.

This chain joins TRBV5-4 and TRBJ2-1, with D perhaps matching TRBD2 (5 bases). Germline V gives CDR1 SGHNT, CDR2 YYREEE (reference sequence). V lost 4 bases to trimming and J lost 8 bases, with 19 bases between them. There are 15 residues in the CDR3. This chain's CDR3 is CASSGTTVGGHEQFF. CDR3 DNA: TGTGCCAGCAGCGGCACTACGGTGGGCGGGCATGAGCAGTTCTTC.

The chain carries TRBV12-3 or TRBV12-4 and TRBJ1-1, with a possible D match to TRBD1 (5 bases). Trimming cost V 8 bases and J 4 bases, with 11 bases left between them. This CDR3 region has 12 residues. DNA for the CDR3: TGTGCCAGCGGCAGGGTGTTCACTGAAGCTTTCTTT. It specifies CASGRVFTEAFF.